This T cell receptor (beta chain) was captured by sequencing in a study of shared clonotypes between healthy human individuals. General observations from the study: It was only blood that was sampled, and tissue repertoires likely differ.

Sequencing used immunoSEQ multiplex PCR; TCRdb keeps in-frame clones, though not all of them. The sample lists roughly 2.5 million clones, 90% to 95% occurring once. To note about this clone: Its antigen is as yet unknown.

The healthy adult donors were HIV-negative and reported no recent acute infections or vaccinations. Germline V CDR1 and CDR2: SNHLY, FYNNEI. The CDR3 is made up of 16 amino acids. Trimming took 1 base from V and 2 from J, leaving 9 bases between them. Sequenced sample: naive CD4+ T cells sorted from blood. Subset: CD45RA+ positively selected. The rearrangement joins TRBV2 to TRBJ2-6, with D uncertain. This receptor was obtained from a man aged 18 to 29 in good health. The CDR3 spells CASSEGARAGANVLTF. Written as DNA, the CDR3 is TGTGCCAGCAGTGAAGGTGCCCGGGCTGGGGCCAACGTCCTGACTTTC.